At least ten counts were recorded for the clone carrying this T cell receptor (beta chain). This specimen includes other DNA sequences encoding the same CDR3. This entry comes from a study of T cell clonality in common variable immunodeficiency. Produced via immunoSEQ multiplex PCR; TCRdb's table is partial and in-frame only. Singletons are absent from the sample, which has 60,000 to 75,000 clones. The sequencing input was peripheral blood mononuclear cells. The clonotype originates from a person between 18 and 70 years old in good health.

Partial CDR3 DNA: TGTGCCACCAGCAGAGACAGGGGGCGCGAG. Protein: CATSRDRGRE. The whole CDR3 reads CATSRDRGREQYF. The chain carries TRBV15 and TRBJ2-7; 8 bases match TRBD1. The observed sequence ends 3 residues before the CDR3 terminus, with the missing tail filled in from the germline J gene. This CDR3 is 13 amino acids long. Unmatched junction bases numbered 1, after V lost 0 bases and J lost 6 bases. The V gene's germline CDR1 is LNHNV and CDR2 YYDKDF (reference sequence).